The 32 T cell receptor beta chains below were found in one sample sequenced in a study of blood T cell repertoires in COVID-19. This table comes from immunoSEQ multiplex PCR, and its TCRdb copy is limited to in-frame clones, with some not included. The repertoire includes about 24,000 clones, around three quarters of them detected once, and 40% to 55% sits in the top ten. Material for sequencing was peripheral blood. These receptors all come from an elderly woman with acute or convalescent COVID-19.

This clone has only one observation. The V gene is TRBV28, the J gene TRBJ2-5, with 7 bases identical to TRBD1. There are 15 residues in the CDR3. The V segment lost 3 bases and the J segment 2 bases; nucleotides outside the gene matches: 6. Germline assignment: CDR1 MDHEN and CDR2 SYDVKM. This chain's CDR3 is CASSFYRGWQETQYF. The CDR3 nucleotides are TGTGCCAGCAGTTTTTACAGGGGATGGCAAGAGACCCAGTACTTC.

This chain joins TRBV7-9 and TRBJ2-2; 11 bases map to TRBD2. V lost 4 bases and J lost 6; bases outside the gene matches: 7. This CDR3 region has 16 residues. Germline loops: CDR1 SEHNR, CDR2 FQNEAQ (reference sequence). Here the CDR3 DNA reads TGTGCCAGCAGCTCCGGGACTAGCGGTGGGGCCGGGGAGCTGTTTTTT. Protein product: CASSSGTSGGAGELFF.

The rearrangement joins TRBV7-8 to TRBJ2-2; 11 nucleotides match TRBD2. The J segment lost 0 bases and the V segment lost 1 base, leaving 1 base of the junction unmatched. The CDR3 is 17 residues long. CDR1 and CDR2 (germline): SGHVS, FQNEAQ. CDR3 sequence: CASSLDSGGANTGELFF. CDR3 DNA: TGTGCCAGCAGCTTAGATAGCGGGGGGGCGAACACCGGGGAGCTGTTTTTT.

The chain couples TRBV6-1 to TRBJ1-6, with D tentatively TRBD1 (5 bases). The CDR3 sequence is 15 residues long. V was pared by 1 base and J by 8 bases, with 12 bases between. The germline gives CDR1 MNHNS, CDR2 SASEGT. The CDR3 is CASSEGYDRYSPLHF. CDR3 bases: TGTGCCAGCAGTGAAGGATATGACAGATATTCACCCCTCCACTTT.

This clone was counted between two and nine times. This sequence joins TRBV7-2 and TRBJ1-1, with D perhaps TRBD1 (5 bases). The CDR3 loop spans 13 amino acids. Germline lookup yields CDR1 SGHTA and CDR2 FQGNSA. The V end was cut by 4 bases, the J end by 0 bases, with 6 bases between. CDR3 sequence: CASSSRVNTEAFF. In DNA form, the CDR3 reads TGTGCCAGCAGCTCCAGGGTGAACACTGAAGCTTTCTTT.

In regard to this clone: One end of the junction fails to match germline, which may point to a read error. This sample also contains other DNA sequences that code for the same CDR3. The chain combines TRBV6-2 or TRBV6-3 with TRBJ1-2, with TRBD1 identical over 9 bases. The CDR3 consists of 15 residues. Germline V lookup: CDR1 MNHEY, CDR2 SVGEGT. The CDR3 spells CASSYWDREEDGYTF. The CDR3 region has the DNA TGTGCCAGCAGCTACTGGGACAGGGAAGAGGATGGCTACACCTTC.

This clone was found a few times. The chain joins TRBV2 to TRBJ2-7; TRBD2 matches 9 bases. Germline-derived CDR1 and CDR2 are SNHLY and FYNNEI. CDR3 size: 13 residues. The V gene end was trimmed by 5 bases and the J gene end by 3 bases; junction bases not matched to a gene: 2. The CDR3 nucleotides are TGTGCCAGCAGTTATAGCGGGAGCTACGAGCAGTACTTC. It codes for CASSYSGSYEQYF.

The rearrangement uses TRBV27 and TRBJ1-2, with 8 bases lining up with TRBD1. Trimming at V came to 4 bases and at J to 4 bases, leaving 14 bases not matched to a gene. CDR1 and CDR2 (germline): MNHEY, SMNVEV (reference sequence). The length of the CDR3 is 17 residues. The CDR3 nucleotides read TGTGCCAGCAGTTCCGCTCGGACAGGGCCAATTGTCTATGGCTACACCTTC. Amino acids: CASSSARTGPIVYGYTF.

The count of this clone is one. The gene calls are TRBV10-1 and TRBJ2-3, with 8 positions matching TRBD2. The CDR3 is 14 amino acids. J was trimmed by 7 bases and V by 10 bases; bases with no gene match: 13. The V gene's germline CDR1 is WNHNN and CDR2 SYGVQD (reference sequence). The CDR3 loop reads CATPGLETDHTQYF. Here the CDR3 DNA reads TGCGCCACCCCGGGACTAGAGACCGACCATACGCAGTATTTT.

The rearrangement joins TRBV4-1 to TRBJ2-5, with a possible D match to TRBD2 (5 bases). CDR3 size: 13 residues. Looked up from germline, CDR1 is MGHRA and CDR2 is YSYEKL. The V and J ends lost 4 bases and 5 bases respectively, with 11 bases between them. The CDR3 protein is CASSRLLGETQYF. As DNA, the CDR3 is TGCGCCAGCAGCCGGCTACTAGGGGAGACCCAGTACTTC.

This chain uses TRBV18 with TRBJ1-6; 9 bases agree with TRBD1. Trimming at V came to 6 bases and at J to 9 bases, leaving 6 bases not matched to a gene. The CDR3 runs 14 residues. Per germline, CDR1 KGHSH and CDR2 LQKENI. CDR3 sequence reads: CASSPTGGTSPLHF. In DNA, the CDR3 is TGTGCCAGCTCCCCGACAGGGGGTACTTCACCCCTCCACTTT.

The rearrangement links TRBV12-5 to TRBJ1-1; the D gene is possibly TRBD1 (5 bases). This CDR3 is 12 amino acids long. The germline V gene has CDR1 LGHNT and CDR2 FRNRAP. V dropped 3 bases and J dropped 7 bases, with 9 bases sitting between them. This chain's CDR3 is CASGFAGGEAFF. The CDR3 coding sequence is TGTGCTAGTGGTTTTGCGGGGGGTGAAGCTTTCTTT.

V is TRBV3-1 (or the pseudogene TRBV3-2) and J is TRBJ2-3; D call uncertain. Germline CDR1 reads LGHDT; CDR2 reads YNNKEL (reference sequence). The V end was cut by 4 bases, the J end by 6 bases, with 11 bases between. The CDR3 has 13 amino acids. The CDR3 loop is CASSPRGADTQYF. The CDR3 DNA is TGTGCCAGCAGCCCCCGCGGTGCGGATACGCAGTATTTT.

A few counts support this clone. The chain has TRBV18 and TRBJ2-5; D is ambiguous. The germline V gene encodes CDR1 KGHSH and CDR2 LQKENI. The CDR3 extends over 14 amino acids. Between the trimmed V and J ends, which lost 3 bases and 5 bases, there was a span of 13 bases. The DNA of the CDR3 is TGTGCCAGCTCACCCTCTTCGGGTGATGAGACCCAGTACTTC. Its translation is CASSPSSGDETQYF.

The rearrangement joins TRBV10-3 to TRBJ2-2; D might be TRBD2 (6 bases). The CDR3 contains 13 residues. The V end was cut by 8 bases, the J end by 1 base, with 8 bases between. CDR1 and CDR2 (germline): ENHRY, SYGVKD. The CDR3 sequence is CAILGGNTGELFF. The CDR3 coding sequence is TGTGCCATCCTGGGGGGGAACACCGGGGAGCTGTTTTTT.

The rearrangement joins TRBV19 to TRBJ1-2, with D perhaps TRBD1 (5 bases). The CDR3 runs to 13 residues. The V gene lost 3 bases and the J gene lost 3 bases, with 8 bases spanning the gap. The germline V gene has CDR1 LNHDA and CDR2 SQIVND (reference sequence). The CDR3 region is CASSMSRDYGYTF. The CDR3 bases are TGTGCCAGTAGTATGTCCAGGGACTATGGCTACACCTTC.

This chain joins TRBV24-1 and TRBJ2-2; 13 bases match TRBD2. The junction had 6 bases not matched to a gene; V was cut back by 3 bases and J by 0 bases. The CDR3 extends over 19 amino acids. Germline-derived CDR1 and CDR2 are KGHDR and SFDVKD. CDR3 loop: CATSDPGLAGATNTGELFF. DNA for the CDR3: TGTGCCACCAGTGATCCCGGACTAGCGGGGGCTACGAACACCGGGGAGCTGTTTTTT.

This clone was seen a single time. V gene TRBV7-9 combines with J gene TRBJ2-7; 7 bases align to TRBD2. V shed 8 bases, J shed 4 bases, and the junction held 8 bases outside the gene matches. The length of the CDR3 is 13 residues. The germline V gene has CDR1 SEHNR and CDR2 FQNEAQ (reference sequence). The CDR3 bases are TGTGCCAGCTGGGGGGGAGGCGTTTACGAGCAGTACTTC. Translated, it gives CASWGGGVYEQYF.

The chain is built from TRBV6-5 and TRBJ1-2; 12 bases agree with TRBD1. Trimming removed 5 bases from V and 8 bases from J; junction bases left unmatched: 9. Germline V CDR1 and CDR2: MNHEY, SVGAGI. The CDR3 contains 15 residues. The CDR3: CASSRGTGGAGGYTF. In DNA form, the CDR3 reads TGTGCCAGCAGTAGGGGGACAGGGGGCGCAGGAGGCTACACCTTC.

This clone occurred once. The V gene is TRBV6-5, the J gene TRBJ1-1, with 8 bases fitting TRBD1. The CDR3 sequence is 14 residues long. CDR1 is MNHEY, CDR2 SVGAGI, per germline. Trimming cost V 5 bases and J 2 bases; bases outside gene matches: 4. The CDR3 here is CASSLDRANTEAFF. The CDR3 DNA reads as TGTGCCAGCAGTCTGGACAGGGCCAACACTGAAGCTTTCTTT.

The V gene is TRBV19, the J gene TRBJ2-3, with D possibly being TRBD2 (7 bases). Germline CDR1 LNHDA, CDR2 SQIVND (reference sequence). V was shortened by 8 bases and J by 0 bases, with 12 bases between the two germline ends. This CDR3 is built from 14 residues. Here the CDR3 reads CASPRGASTDTQYF. The CDR3 nucleotides read TGTGCCAGTCCCCGGGGGGCTAGCACAGATACGCAGTATTTT. Filled out from reference TRBV19 and TRBJ2-3, the complete variable domain reads DGGITQSPKYLFRKEGQNVTLSCEQNLNHDAMYWYRQDPGQGLRLIYYSQIVNDFQKGDIAEGYSVSREKKESFPLTVTSAQKNPTAFYLCASPRGASTDTQYFGPGTRLTVL.

This clone was found once. This chain uses TRBV10-1 with TRBJ1-5, with 7 bases lining up with TRBD1. J lost 6 bases, V lost 8 bases, and 10 bases had no gene match. The CDR3 covers 14 residues. Germline V gene data show CDR1 as WNHNN and CDR2 as SYGVQD (reference sequence). The CDR3 region is CASLEGGDGQPQHF. CDR3 sequence (DNA): TGCGCCAGCTTAGAAGGGGGCGACGGTCAGCCCCAGCATTTT.

This clone was found once. The genes are TRBV5-4 and TRBJ2-6, with unresolved D. With 4 bases removed from V and 0 bases from J, the gap between germline ends came to 11 bases. Germline V gives CDR1 SGHNT, CDR2 YYREEE (reference sequence). The CDR3 has 16 amino acids. For the CDR3, the DNA is TGTGCCAGCAGCCGGAGTATTATCTCTGGGGCCAACGTCCTGACTTTC. It translates to CASSRSIISGANVLTF.

This clone appeared a few times. The V and J genes are TRBV5-4 and TRBJ2-1, with D tentatively TRBD1 (6 bases). The CDR3 length is 18 residues. Germline loops: CDR1 SGHNT, CDR2 YYREEE (reference sequence). The germline V and J ends were trimmed by 0 bases and 6 bases, with 22 bases remaining between them. The CDR3 reads CASSLGWTAGRGGNEQFF. CDR3 sequence (DNA): TGTGCCAGCAGCTTGGGGTGGACAGCCGGCCGAGGAGGCAATGAGCAGTTCTTC.

The rearrangement uses TRBV7-2 and TRBJ2-5, with a tentative D call TRBD2 (7 bases). The CDR3 covers 16 residues. Germline CDR1 is SGHTA and CDR2 is FQGNSA. V was pared by 5 bases and J by 5 bases, with 21 bases between. The CDR3 is CASSPGGGGSGETQYF. For the CDR3, the DNA is TGTGCCAGCAGCCCAGGAGGCGGGGGCTCGGGGGAGACCCAGTACTTC.

This chain connects TRBV2 to TRBJ1-2, with TRBD1 as a possible D gene (5 bases). The CDR3 totals 14 residues. V lost 3 bases and J lost 4, with 12 bases in between. Germline assignment: CDR1 SNHLY and CDR2 FYNNEI. The CDR3 DNA reads as TGTGCCAGCAGTGAGGGGCCCGGGGGCTATGGCTACACCTTC. Protein: CASSEGPGGYGYTF.

This clone was seen only once. The J gene is TRBJ1-6, the V gene TRBV4-1; no clear D. Trimming shortened V by 8 bases and J by 9 bases, and 11 bases separated the two germline ends. Germline values: CDR1 MGHRA, CDR2 YSYEKL. The CDR3 runs 12 residues. This CDR3 reads CASGTPFSPLHF. The CDR3 bases are TGCGCCAGCGGCACCCCCTTTTCACCCCTCCACTTT.

This chain connects TRBV7-6 to TRBJ2-2; 7 bases align to TRBD1. Trimming at V came to 3 bases and at J to 3 bases, leaving 4 bases not matched to a gene. Germline V CDR1 and CDR2: SGHVS, FNYEAQ. The CDR3 totals 15 residues. The CDR3 coding sequence is TGTGCCAGCAGCTTTGGGACAGAGTACACCGGGGAGCTGTTTTTT. This sequence encodes CASSFGTEYTGELFF.

The chain combines TRBV6-2 or TRBV6-3 with TRBJ2-3, with D perhaps TRBD2 (6 bases). In germline, CDR1 is MNHEY, CDR2 SVGEGT. The CDR3 extends over 14 amino acids. V was clipped by 5 bases and J by 11 bases, with 20 bases between them. CDR3 region: CASSAPGPSGGQYF. The CDR3 DNA reads TGTGCCAGCAGTGCCCCCGGGCCCTCCGGGGGGCAGTATTTT.

The chain employs TRBV11-2 and TRBJ2-5; 8 nucleotides line up with TRBD2. CDR3 size: 15 residues. Germline CDR1 is SGHAT and CDR2 is FQNNGV. Trimming took 5 bases from V and 0 from J; bases not matched to a gene: 5. The CDR3 spells CASSARGGNQETQYF. In DNA, the CDR3 is TGTGCCAGCAGCGCTCGGGGGGGGAACCAAGAGACCCAGTACTTC.

V usage is TRBV2 and J usage is TRBJ1-6, with a weak D call TRBD1 (6 bases). Trimming stripped 8 bases from V and 4 bases from J, with 15 bases between. Per germline, CDR1 SNHLY and CDR2 FYNNEI. CDR3 length: 15 residues. In nucleotides, the CDR3 is TGTGCCAGCCAATCTGGACAGCTATATAATTCACCCCTCCACTTT. This sequence encodes CASQSGQLYNSPLHF.

V usage is TRBV5-4 and J usage is TRBJ1-6, with a tentative D call TRBD1 (6 bases). In germline, CDR1 is SGHNT, CDR2 YYREEE (reference sequence). CDR3 length equals 16 residues. Trimming shortened V by 0 bases and J by 1 base, and 8 bases separated the two germline ends. CDR3 in DNA: TGTGCCAGCAGCTTGGCACAGGGTTCCTATAATTCACCCCTCCACTTT. Residues: CASSLAQGSYNSPLHF.